Following are 27 T cell receptor beta chains from one sample sequenced in a study of CD8+CD57+ T cells in acquired aplastic anemia. Genomic DNA templated the TCR beta VDJ and CDR3 profiling. Each CDR3 protein gets one entry after TCRdb re-called the reads with MiXCR. The sample has approximately 200,000 distinct CDR3 sequences; approximately 49% are singletons. Sequencing input: sorted CD4+, CD8+, or CD8+CD57+ T cells (not recorded which) from PBMCs. The receptors here all came from a human donor in good health, serving as a control.

This clonotype was seen many times. The rearrangement uses TRBV6-4 and TRBJ1-2, with 7 bases matching TRBD1. CDR1 is MRHNA and CDR2 is SNTAGT in the germline V gene. V was pared by 4 bases and J by 7 bases, with 9 bases of the junction left unmatched. The CDR3 loop spans 14 amino acids. CDR3 DNA sequence: TGTGCCAGCAGTGCGACAGGGAAGGAGAGTGGCTACACCTTC. It translates to CASSATGKESGYTF.

This clonotype has ten or more counts. The chain is built from TRBV5-1 and TRBJ1-4; 7 bases are shared with TRBD1. CDR1 and CDR2 from the germline V gene are SGHRS and YFSETQ. The CDR3 has 15 residues. V lost 4 bases to trimming and J lost 4 bases; unmatched junction nucleotides: 7. Here the CDR3 reads CASSQGTDRNEKLFF. The CDR3, as DNA: TGCGCCAGCAGCCAAGGGACAGATCGTAATGAAAAACTGTTTTTT.

V and J are TRBV24-1 and TRBJ2-2, with D unresolved. CDR1 KGHDR and CDR2 SFDVKD come from the germline V gene. The length of the CDR3 is 16 residues. Trimming removed 1 base from V and 3 bases from J, with 11 bases in between. Written as DNA, the CDR3 is TGTGCCACCAGTGATTTCGCTCGTAGGGACACCGGGGAGCTGTTTTTT. Amino acids: CATSDFARRDTGELFF.

The J gene is TRBJ1-1, the V gene TRBV7-9, with 8 bases identical to TRBD1. This CDR3 comprises 14 residues. J gave up 11 bases and V 5 bases, and 13 bases lay outside the gene matches. Germline V gene data show CDR1 as SEHNR and CDR2 as FQNEAQ (reference sequence). CDR3 sequence (DNA): TGTGCCAGCAGCCACTCGGACAGGGAAAAGGAGGCTTTCTTT. This codes for CASSHSDREKEAFF. Complete variable domain (other parts from reference TRBV7-9 and TRBJ1-1): DTGVSQNPRHKITKRGQNVTFRCDPISEHNRLYWYRQTLGQGPEFLTYFQNEAQLEKSRLLSDRFSAERPKGSFSTLEIQRTEQGDSAMYLCASSHSDREKEAFFGQGTRLTVV.

In its sample, this clonotype was seen a few times. The chain carries TRBV10-3 and TRBJ2-3, with 8 bases fitting TRBD2. Germline trimming cut 10 bases from V and 5 bases from J; bases unmatched to any gene: 17. This CDR3 region has 16 residues. Germline CDR1 and CDR2: ENHRY and SYGVKD. The CDR3 loop is CASSYGGGLRRDTQYF. The CDR3 DNA reads TGTGCCAGTAGTTACGGGGGGGGCCTTCGGAGAGATACGCAGTATTTT.

CDR3 amino acids: CASRGEDRVSPLHF. CDR3 nucleotide sequence: TGTGCCAGCAGGGGCGAGGACAGGGTATCACCCCTCCACTTT. J is TRBJ1-6 and V is TRBV2; TRBD1 matches 8 bases. V gave up 6 bases and J gave up 10 bases; unmatched junction bases: 8. This CDR3 contains 14 residues. Germline V gene lookup returns CDR1 SNHLY and CDR2 FYNNEI.

V is TRBV7-6 and J is TRBJ2-3; 7 bases agree with TRBD2. Germline V CDR1 and CDR2: SGHVS, FNYEAQ. This CDR3 comprises 16 residues. The J segment lost 2 bases and the V segment lost 2 bases, leaving 7 bases of the junction unmatched. The CDR3 nucleotides read TGTGCCAGCAGCTTATCGGGGGGACCTCTCACAGATACGCAGTATTTT. It yields the protein CASSLSGGPLTDTQYF.

This clonotype was seen ten or more times. The chain employs TRBV5-1 and TRBJ2-1, with TRBD1 as a possible D gene (6 bases). The CDR3 has 15 residues. In germline, CDR1 is SGHRS, CDR2 YFSETQ. V lost 3 bases, J lost 2 bases, and 12 bases lay in between. CDR3: CASSWGQGTYNEQFF. As DNA, the CDR3 is TGCGCCAGCAGCTGGGGGCAGGGGACCTACAATGAGCAGTTCTTC.

This clonotype has at least ten counts. The V call is TRBV9, the J call TRBJ1-3, with 8 nucleotides matching TRBD1. This CDR3 is built from 16 residues. Losses at the gene ends were 3 bases for V and 4 bases for J; bases not matched to a gene: 9. CDR1 and CDR2 from the germline V gene are SGDLS and YYNGEE. CDR3 sequence: CASSAKDRAGGNTIYF. CDR3 bases: TGTGCCAGCAGCGCAAAGGACAGGGCAGGCGGAAACACCATATATTTT. Supplemented by reference TRBV9 and TRBJ1-3, the full variable domain reads DSGVTQTPKHLITATGQRVTLRCSPRSGDLSVYWYQQSLDQGLQFLIQYYNGEERAKGNILERFSAQQFPDLHSELNLSSLELGDSALYFCASSAKDRAGGNTIYFGEGSWLTVV.

As for this clonotype: This may be a read error, as it is one base from a much larger clone. In nucleotides, the CDR3 is TGCGCCAGCAGCCGGGTTAGGGGGGCAGTTCAGTCCCAGCATTTT. This gives the protein CASSRVRGAVQSQHF. The chain joins TRBV7-9 to TRBJ1-5; a possible D gene is TRBD1 (6 bases). Germline V lookup: CDR1 SEHNR, CDR2 FQNEAQ (reference sequence). There are 15 residues in the CDR3.

The J gene is TRBJ1-4, the V gene TRBV11-3; 10 positions agree with TRBD1. The ends lost 1 base at V and 10 bases at J; junction bases unmatched: 6. CDR1 is SGHNT, CDR2 YENEEA, per germline. The CDR3 has 15 amino acids. DNA of the CDR3: TGTGCCAGCAGCTTAGGACAGGGGGCCGGGCGAAAACTGTTTTTT. Translated: CASSLGQGAGRKLFF.

This chain uses TRBV7-9 with TRBJ2-3, with 10 positions matching TRBD1. Germline values: CDR1 SEHNR, CDR2 FQNEAQ (reference sequence). The CDR3 sequence is 16 residues long. The junction had 8 bases not matched to a gene; V was cut back by 4 bases and J by 4 bases. CDR3 DNA sequence: TGTGCCAGCAGCTCCCGACAGGGGGCGAGGGCAGATACGCAGTATTTT. Translating gives CASSSRQGARADTQYF. Full variable domain (remainder filled in from reference TRBV7-9 and TRBJ2-3): DTGVSQNPRHKITKRGQNVTFRCDPISEHNRLYWYRQTLGQGPEFLTYFQNEAQLEKSRLLSDRFSAERPKGSFSTLEIQRTEQGDSAMYLCASSSRQGARADTQYFGPGTRLTVL.

V is TRBV5-1 and J is TRBJ1-2; the D gene is possibly TRBD1 (5 bases). The length of the CDR3 is 15 residues. From germline, CDR1 is SGHRS and CDR2 YFSETQ. Trimming cost V 4 bases and J 6 bases, with 19 bases left between them. In DNA form, the CDR3 reads TGCGCCAGCAGCCCCGAGGGACGGGGGAGTGATGGCTACACCTTC. It specifies CASSPEGRGSDGYTF.

The gene calls are TRBV11-2 and TRBJ2-7, with D possibly matching TRBD1 (5 bases). This CDR3 contains 13 residues. The V and J ends lost 0 bases and 6 bases respectively, with 9 bases between them. Germline V gene sequence: CDR1 SGHAT, CDR2 FQNNGV. The CDR3 bases are TGTGCCAGCAGCTTAGAGTCCAGGGCCGAGCAGTACTTC. This codes for CASSLESRAEQYF.

This clonotype was picked up many times. The chain employs TRBV19 and TRBJ1-5; 9 nucleotides agree with TRBD1. With V trimmed by 3 bases and J by 5 bases, 2 bases remained unmatched. The CDR3 spans 14 residues. Germline CDR1 is LNHDA and CDR2 is SQIVND (reference sequence). CDR3 sequence reads: CASSMGQGDQPQHF. For the CDR3, the DNA is TGTGCCAGTAGTATGGGACAGGGTGATCAGCCCCAGCATTTT. Combining the CDR3 with reference TRBV19 and TRBJ1-5 gives the whole variable domain DGGITQSPKYLFRKEGQNVTLSCEQNLNHDAMYWYRQDPGQGLRLIYYSQIVNDFQKGDIAEGYSVSREKKESFPLTVTSAQKNPTAFYLCASSMGQGDQPQHFGDGTRLSIL.

Notes on this clonotype: A much bigger clone sits one base away, suggesting this may be a read error. V gene TRBV28 combines with J gene TRBJ1-2; possible D gene TRBD1, 6 bases. Per the germline V gene, CDR1 is MDHEN and CDR2 is SYDVKM. The V and J ends lost 5 bases and 8 bases respectively, with 18 bases between them. There are 14 residues in the CDR3. The CDR3, as DNA: TGTGCCAGCAGTCTCACCGGGGCAGGGGAAGGCTACACCTTC. This translates into CASSLTGAGEGYTF.

The chain uses TRBV5-4 and TRBJ1-1, with a possible D match to TRBD1 (6 bases). V lost 4 bases and J lost 1, with 17 bases in between. There are 16 residues in the CDR3. Germline V gene lookup returns CDR1 SGHNT and CDR2 YYREEE (reference sequence). This CDR3 reads CASSPRGGGGNTEAFF. CDR3 sequence (DNA): TGTGCCAGCAGCCCTAGGGGGGGAGGAGGGAACACTGAAGCTTTCTTT.

The chain carries TRBV15 and TRBJ2-3, with TRBD2 matching over 14 bases. Germline CDR1 reads LNHNV; CDR2 reads YYDKDF (reference sequence). CDR3 length: 19 residues. V shed 5 bases, J shed 2 bases, and the junction held 12 bases outside the gene matches. This CDR3 reads CATSRGLAGGRSYTDTQYF. The CDR3 DNA reads as TGTGCCACCAGCCGAGGACTAGCGGGGGGCCGATCATACACAGATACGCAGTATTTT.

The table lists this clonotype with many counts. V gene TRBV6-5 combines with J gene TRBJ1-1; D gene uncertain. Germline V gene sequence: CDR1 MNHEY, CDR2 SVGAGI. The CDR3 has 16 residues. V was shortened by 3 bases and J by 4 bases, with 18 bases between the two germline ends. CDR3 amino acids: CASSYFGSSLGTEAFF. CDR3 nucleotides: TGTGCCAGCAGTTATTTCGGCAGTTCCCTGGGCACTGAAGCTTTCTTT.

Points on this clonotype: Germline is not matched at one junction end, which may reflect a read error. The chain has TRBV19 and TRBJ1-4, with a possible D match to TRBD1 (5 bases). The length of the CDR3 is 14 residues. The germline V gene has CDR1 LNHDA and CDR2 SQIVND (reference sequence). CDR3: CASSIAGLGERLFF. DNA for the CDR3: TGTGCCAGTAGTATAGCGGGACTTGGGGAAAGACTGTTTTTT. Variable domain in full (rest from reference TRBV19 and TRBJ1-4): DGGITQSPKYLFRKEGQNVTLSCEQNLNHDAMYWYRQDPGQGLRLIYYSQIVNDFQKGDIAEGYSVSREKKESFPLTVTSAQKNPTAFYLCASSIAGLGERLFFGSGTQLSVL.

The chain combines TRBV20-1 with TRBJ2-5; D not certain. Germline loops: CDR1 DFQATT, CDR2 SNEGSKA (reference sequence). The length of the CDR3 is 11 residues. Trimming took off 0 bases at V and 11 bases at J, with 10 bases between the two ends. The chain's CDR3 is CSARDGYGQYF. The DNA of the CDR3 is TGCAGTGCTAGAGATGGTTATGGGCAGTACTTC.

This chain connects TRBV19 to TRBJ1-3; the match to TRBD1 covers 8 bases. V shed 4 bases, J shed 4 bases, and the junction held 3 bases outside the gene matches. This CDR3 has 14 amino acids. Germline CDR1 reads LNHDA; CDR2 reads SQIVND (reference sequence). The CDR3 sequence is CASSTGTGGNTIYF. DNA of the CDR3: TGTGCCAGTAGTACGGGGACAGGCGGAAACACCATATATTTT.

This clonotype was counted a few times. As DNA, the CDR3 is TGCAGTGCTAGAGATAGACAGGGGCGTTACGAGCAGTACTTC. Its translation is CSARDRQGRYEQYF. The chain has TRBV20-1 and TRBJ2-7, with TRBD1 matching 8 bases. Per the germline V gene, CDR1 is DFQATT and CDR2 is SNEGSKA (reference sequence). Unmatched junction bases numbered 5, after V lost 0 bases and J lost 4 bases. This CDR3 is built from 14 residues.

This clonotype was observed a handful of times. This rearrangement joins TRBV27 to TRBJ1-3; 9 nucleotides match TRBD1. CDR3 length equals 13 residues. V dropped 10 bases and J dropped 4; count of bases not matched to a gene: 5. CDR1 is MNHEY, CDR2 SMNVEV, per germline (reference sequence). CDR3 sequence: CATKGQGGNTIYF. The CDR3 nucleotides are TGTGCCACCAAAGGACAGGGGGGAAACACCATATATTTT.

V gene TRBV5-1 combines with J gene TRBJ1-2, with D perhaps TRBD1 (6 bases). Trimming pared 4 bases from V and 2 bases from J, leaving 15 bases between. Germline V gene lookup returns CDR1 SGHRS and CDR2 YFSETQ. The length of the CDR3 is 15 residues. This CDR3 reads CASSPDTGTNYGYTF. The CDR3 bases are TGCGCCAGCAGCCCCGACACAGGGACCAACTATGGCTACACCTTC.

The CDR3 protein is CAISFRLAGGSDTQYF. In nucleotides, the CDR3 is TGTGCCATCAGTTTTCGACTAGCGGGGGGCTCAGATACGCAGTATTTT. The gene calls are TRBV10-3 and TRBJ2-3; TRBD2 matches at 13 bases. Germline values: CDR1 ENHRY, CDR2 SYGVKD. The CDR3 consists of 16 residues. Trimming removed 5 bases from V and 4 bases from J; junction bases left unmatched: 6.

This clonotype has a count of ten or more. The chain is built from TRBV20-1 and TRBJ2-3, with D possibly matching TRBD2 (7 bases). With 3 bases removed from V and 0 bases from J, the gap between germline ends came to 13 bases. Germline assignment: CDR1 DFQATT and CDR2 SNEGSKA (reference sequence). CDR3 size: 15 residues. This CDR3 is CSARPGGTSTDTQYF. In DNA, the CDR3 is TGCAGTGCTAGGCCGGGGGGCACTAGCACAGATACGCAGTATTTT.